The 27 T cell receptor beta chains presented below share a single source sample, sequenced in a study of T cell repertoires in cytomegalovirus infection. One entry per CDR3 protein results from TCRdb running MiXCR on the reads. The table records 150,000 to 200,000 distinct CDR3 sequences, roughly a fifth of them present only once. The sample was PBMCs. The receptor source for this set is a human donor in good health (CMV status not recorded). Some clones in this sample may be carry-over from other donors' samples.

The V gene is TRBV6-6, the J gene TRBJ1-4; D remains ambiguous. CDR1 MNHNY and CDR2 SVGAGI come from the germline V gene (reference sequence). CDR3 size: 16 residues. The V and J ends lost 6 bases and 1 base respectively, with 15 bases between them. CDR3 in amino acids: CASSPDWAGTNEKLFF. The CDR3, as DNA: TGTGCCAGCAGCCCGGATTGGGCGGGAACTAATGAAAAACTGTTTTTT.

Note on this clonotype: The conserved phenylalanine or tryptophan is not found at the CDR3 terminus, so this likely reflects a read error. For the CDR3, the DNA is TGTGCCAGTAGCCCGCAGGCAGGGTTGGGCACTGAAGCTTTCTTA. Its protein product is CASSPQAGLGTEAFL. This chain links TRBV19 with TRBJ1-1; D might be TRBD1 (5 bases). The germline V and J ends were trimmed by 6 bases and 4 bases, with 18 bases remaining between them. This CDR3 comprises 15 residues. CDR1 is LNHDA and CDR2 is SQIVND in the germline V gene (reference sequence).

This chain connects TRBV2 to TRBJ2-7; TRBD2 matches 11 bases. Germline CDR1 is SNHLY and CDR2 is FYNNEI. CDR3 size: 19 residues. The J segment lost 1 base and the V segment lost 6 bases, leaving 17 bases of the junction unmatched. CDR3 sequence (DNA): TGTGCCAGCAGCGCCCGTCTAGCGGGGGGTACAACATCGTCCTACGAGCAGTACTTC. This gives the protein CASSARLAGGTTSSYEQYF.

To note about this clonotype: This clone may be a read error of a much larger clone one base away. This sequence joins TRBV5-5 and TRBJ1-1; D uncertain. The CDR3 sequence is 14 residues long. The V gene's germline CDR1 is SGHKS and CDR2 YYEKEE (reference sequence). CDR3 bases: TGTGCCAGCAGCTTGTGGGAGAGGAACACTGAAGCTTGCTTT. It yields the protein CASSLWERNTEACF.

Ten or more counts support this clonotype. The chain combines TRBV7-6 with TRBJ1-1; the match to TRBD1 covers 7 bases. This CDR3 spans 12 amino acids. CDR1 is SGHVS, CDR2 FNYEAQ, per germline. J gave up 7 bases and V 6 bases, and 5 bases lay outside the gene matches. CDR3 sequence (DNA): TGTGCCAGCAGTCGCCGACAGGGTGAAGCTTTCTTT. Its translation is CASSRRQGEAFF.

V gene TRBV11-2 combines with J gene TRBJ2-3, with unresolved D. V was clipped by 5 bases and J by 8 bases, with 14 bases between them. The CDR3 has 13 residues. The germline gives CDR1 SGHAT, CDR2 FQNNGV. CDR3 loop: CASSPEPLGTQYF. The CDR3 DNA sequence: TGTGCCAGCAGCCCCGAGCCCCTGGGTACGCAGTATTTT.

In its sample, this clonotype was seen once. The genes are TRBV7-6 and TRBJ2-3; TRBD2 agrees at 7 bases. V was clipped by 4 bases and J by 4 bases; unmatched bases: 5. Per the germline V gene, CDR1 is SGHVS and CDR2 is FNYEAQ. This CDR3 is 14 amino acids long. The CDR3 reads CASSSRDYSDTQYF. In DNA form, the CDR3 reads TGTGCCAGCAGCTCCCGGGACTACTCAGATACGCAGTATTTT.

There are a few counts of this clonotype. The chain has TRBV7-9 and TRBJ2-6; D is unclear. V shed 5 bases and J shed 0 bases, with 11 bases lying between them. Germline CDR1 SEHNR, CDR2 FQNEAQ (reference sequence). The CDR3 totals 16 residues. The CDR3 sequence: CASSALGSSGANVLTF. The CDR3 bases are TGTGCCAGCAGCGCCCTTGGTTCCTCTGGGGCCAACGTCCTGACTTTC.

This clonotype was observed a handful of times. The chain uses TRBV9 and TRBJ1-2; TRBD1 agrees at 7 bases. Germline loops: CDR1 SGDLS, CDR2 YYNGEE. The CDR3 covers 13 residues. The V gene end was trimmed by 5 bases and the J gene end by 2 bases; junction bases not matched to a gene: 3. CDR3 residues: CASSGTENYGYTF. As DNA, the CDR3 is TGTGCCAGCAGTGGGACAGAGAACTATGGCTACACCTTC.

This clonotype has just a few counts. This chain joins TRBV25-1 and TRBJ1-5; 7 positions agree with TRBD1. The J segment lost 9 bases and the V segment lost 6 bases, leaving 8 bases of the junction unmatched. Germline values: CDR1 MGHDK, CDR2 SYGVNS. This CDR3 has 13 residues. The CDR3, as DNA: TGTGCCAGCAGCCTCCCAGGGGGAGGGCCCCAGCATTTT. It yields the protein CASSLPGGGPQHF.

This clonotype came up a few times. The V and J genes are TRBV12-3 or TRBV12-4 and TRBJ1-2; TRBD1 might be the D (6 bases). This CDR3 comprises 19 residues. Trimming cost V 4 bases and J 0 bases, with 24 bases left between them. CDR3 amino acids: CASSSYSGGRPVTNYGYTF. The CDR3 region has the DNA TGTGCCAGCAGTTCCTATTCTGGGGGCAGGCCAGTGACTAACTATGGCTACACCTTC.

This clonotype was recorded a few times. This chain links TRBV7-4 with TRBJ2-7; D is undetermined. Germline CDR1 is SGHVT and CDR2 is SQSDAQ. V was shortened by 3 bases and J by 5 bases, with 8 bases between the two germline ends. The CDR3 is 12 amino acids. This CDR3 is CASSLALNEQYF. CDR3 coding DNA: TGTGCCAGCAGCTTGGCTCTCAACGAGCAGTACTTC.

This clonotype was seen only a few times. Here the CDR3 reads CASTPRTGSYGYTF. The CDR3 nucleotides are TGTGCCAGCACCCCGCGGACAGGGTCCTATGGCTACACCTTC. The J gene is TRBJ1-2, the V gene TRBV27, with 8 bases that match TRBD1. The CDR3 consists of 14 residues. The germline gives CDR1 MNHEY, CDR2 SMNVEV (reference sequence). After removal of 7 bases from V and 4 bases from J, the junction contained 8 bases not matched to a gene.

This clonotype was seen more than once but under ten times. CDR3 amino acids: CASSNSGTASYTF. DNA for the CDR3: TGTGCCAGCAGCAACTCCGGGACAGCAAGCTACACCTTC. The chain joins TRBV11-2 to TRBJ1-2; TRBD1 agrees at 7 bases. Germline V gene lookup returns CDR1 SGHAT and CDR2 FQNNGV. Losses at the gene ends were 5 bases for V and 9 bases for J; bases not matched to a gene: 9. The CDR3 length is 13 residues.

This clonotype has at least ten counts. The chain employs TRBV7-2 and TRBJ2-3, with unresolved D. Germline CDR1 and CDR2: SGHTA and FQGNSA. With 8 bases removed from V and 2 bases from J, the gap between germline ends came to 11 bases. The CDR3 length is 13 residues. For the CDR3, the DNA is TGTGCCAGCGGGCCCGCCGACACAGATACGCAGTATTTT. It is translated as CASGPADTDTQYF.

The chain uses TRBV7-4 and TRBJ2-7, with 10 nucleotides matching TRBD1. Germline lookup yields CDR1 SGHVT and CDR2 SQSDAQ. This CDR3 comprises 15 residues. J lost 5 bases, V lost 3 bases, and 7 bases had no gene match. Here the CDR3 DNA reads TGTGCCAGCAGCTTCGGGACAGGGGAACTTGACGAGCAGTACTTC. It codes for CASSFGTGELDEQYF. Supplemented by reference TRBV7-4 and TRBJ2-7, the full variable domain reads GAGVSQSPRYKVAKRGRDVALRCDSISGHVTLYWYRQTLGQGSEVLTYSQSDAQRDKSGRPSGRFSAERPERSVSTLKIQRTEQGDSAVYLCASSFGTGELDEQYFGPGTRLTVT.

This clonotype was counted between two and nine times. The chain uses TRBV6-2 or TRBV6-3 and TRBJ1-1; TRBD1 agrees at 8 bases. Unmatched junction bases numbered 10, after V lost 7 bases and J lost 3 bases. CDR1 and CDR2 from the germline V gene are MNHEY and SVGEGT. The CDR3 is made up of 15 amino acids. DNA for the CDR3: TGTGCCAGCACCTTCGTACAGGGACAGGACACTGAAGCTTTCTTT. It is translated as CASTFVQGQDTEAFF.

This clonotype was picked up many times. This chain connects TRBV7-2 to TRBJ1-5; maybe TRBD1 (6 bases). The CDR3 has 13 amino acids. V gave up 5 bases and J gave up 6 bases, with 11 bases separating them. Germline V gene lookup returns CDR1 SGHTA and CDR2 FQGNSA. CDR3 coding DNA: TGTGCCAGCAGCCCTTACAGGGCTCAGCCCCAGCATTTT. Amino acids: CASSPYRAQPQHF.

This clonotype was observed at least ten times. The chain links TRBV7-2 to TRBJ2-5; D is unclear. Trimming pared 6 bases from V and 5 bases from J, leaving 13 bases between. Germline V gives CDR1 SGHTA, CDR2 FQGNSA. The CDR3 runs 13 residues. This chain's CDR3 is CASRSPSEETQYF. CDR3 DNA sequence: TGTGCCAGCAGGAGTCCCTCGGAGGAGACCCAGTACTTC.

This clonotype was counted a few times. The CDR3: CASGETIAGVNEQFF. The CDR3 nucleotides are TGTGCTAGTGGGGAAACCATAGCGGGGGTCAATGAGCAGTTCTTC. The chain employs TRBV12-5 and TRBJ2-1; 9 bases line up with TRBD2. The V and J ends lost 6 bases and 6 bases, in that order; junction bases with no gene match: 9. Germline-derived CDR1 and CDR2 are LGHNT and FRNRAP. The CDR3 totals 15 residues.

This clonotype was picked up a small number of times. Written as DNA, the CDR3 is TGTGCCAGCAGCTACAGCGTCACCAACGTCCTGACTTTC. It encodes CASSYSVTNVLTF. The genes are TRBV12-3 or TRBV12-4 and TRBJ2-6; D call uncertain. V lost 6 bases to trimming and J lost 8 bases, with 11 bases between them. This CDR3 spans 13 amino acids.

In its sample, this clonotype was seen a few times. The rearrangement uses TRBV11-1 and TRBJ2-7; tentative D call: TRBD1 (5 bases). The germline V gene has CDR1 SGHAT and CDR2 FQDESV (reference sequence). The CDR3 consists of 14 residues. Between the trimmed V and J ends, which lost 0 bases and 3 bases, there was a span of 9 bases. In nucleotides, the CDR3 is TGTGCCAGCAGCTTAGCTGGCAGGGTCTACGAGCAGTACTTC. This gives the protein CASSLAGRVYEQYF.

A few counts support this clonotype. This chain connects TRBV10-3 to TRBJ2-1; D not certain. The germline V gene has CDR1 ENHRY and CDR2 SYGVKD. The CDR3 runs 18 residues. V shed 2 bases and J shed 7 bases, with 24 bases lying between them. CDR3 sequence: CAISEGTPSFHIRNEQFF. The CDR3 DNA reads TGTGCCATCAGTGAGGGAACTCCCTCGTTCCACATCAGGAATGAGCAGTTCTTC.

This clonotype was detected only a few times. V is TRBV15 and J is TRBJ1-6; D ambiguous. Per the germline V gene, CDR1 is LNHNV and CDR2 is YYDKDF (reference sequence). The germline V and J ends were trimmed by 4 bases and 4 bases, with 5 bases remaining between them. This CDR3 spans 13 amino acids. CDR3 sequence reads: CATSKAYNSPLHF. CDR3 DNA sequence: TGTGCCACCAGCAAGGCTTATAATTCACCCCTCCACTTT.

The chain couples TRBV5-1 to TRBJ1-2, with D unresolved. Germline V gives CDR1 SGHRS, CDR2 YFSETQ. Trimming removed 0 bases from V and 7 bases from J, with 13 bases in between. The CDR3 has 14 amino acids. Here the CDR3 DNA reads TGCGCCAGCAGCTTGGCCCTAGAAGTCTCTGGCTACACCTTC. It translates to CASSLALEVSGYTF.

This chain uses TRBV28 with TRBJ2-5; 11 nucleotides align to TRBD1. The V gene's germline CDR1 is MDHEN and CDR2 SYDVKM. Trimming cost V 3 bases and J 5 bases; bases outside gene matches: 5. There are 15 residues in the CDR3. CDR3 region: CASSFSDRGQETQYF. CDR3 bases: TGTGCCAGCAGTTTCTCGGACAGGGGGCAGGAGACCCAGTACTTC.

This clonotype showed up just a few times. The chain is built from TRBV28 and TRBJ2-5; tentative D call: TRBD1 (7 bases). CDR3 size: 15 residues. From germline, CDR1 is MDHEN and CDR2 SYDVKM. V dropped 5 bases and J dropped 2 bases, with 15 bases sitting between them. The CDR3 bases are TGTGCCAGCAGTACCCGCCAGGGGGGACAAGAGACCCAGTACTTC. Translation: CASSTRQGGQETQYF.